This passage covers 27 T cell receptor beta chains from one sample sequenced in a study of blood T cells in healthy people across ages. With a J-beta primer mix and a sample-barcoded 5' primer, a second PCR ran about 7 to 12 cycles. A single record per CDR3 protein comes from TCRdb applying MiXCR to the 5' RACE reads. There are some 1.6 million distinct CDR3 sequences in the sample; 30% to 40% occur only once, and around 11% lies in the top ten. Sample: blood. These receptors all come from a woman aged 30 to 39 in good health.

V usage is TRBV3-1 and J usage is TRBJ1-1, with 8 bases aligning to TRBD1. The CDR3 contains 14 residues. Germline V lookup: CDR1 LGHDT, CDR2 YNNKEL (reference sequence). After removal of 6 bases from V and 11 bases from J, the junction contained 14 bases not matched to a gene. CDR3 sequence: CASRYSDRALTAFF. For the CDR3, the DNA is TGTGCCAGCAGGTACTCGGACAGGGCCCTAACGGCTTTCTTT. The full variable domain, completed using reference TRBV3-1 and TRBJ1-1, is DTAVSQTPKYLVTQMGNDKSIKCEQNLGHDTMYWYKQDSKKFLKIMFSYNNKELIINETVPNRFSPKSPDKAHLNLHINSLELGDSAVYFCASRYSDRALTAFFGQGTRLTVV.

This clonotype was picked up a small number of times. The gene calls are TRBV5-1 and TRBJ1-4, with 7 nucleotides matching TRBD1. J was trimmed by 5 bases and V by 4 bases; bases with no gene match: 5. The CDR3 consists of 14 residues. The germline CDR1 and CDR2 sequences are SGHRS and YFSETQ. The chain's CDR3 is CASSQGQKNEKLFF. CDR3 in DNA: TGCGCCAGCAGCCAGGGACAGAAGAATGAAAAACTGTTTTTT.

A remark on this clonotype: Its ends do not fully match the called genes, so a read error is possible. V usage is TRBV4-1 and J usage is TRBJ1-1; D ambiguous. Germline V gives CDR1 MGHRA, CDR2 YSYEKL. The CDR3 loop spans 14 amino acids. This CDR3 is CASSQKHRNTKAFF. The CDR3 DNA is TGCGCCAGCAGCCAGAAACATAGGAACACTAAAGCTTTCTTT.

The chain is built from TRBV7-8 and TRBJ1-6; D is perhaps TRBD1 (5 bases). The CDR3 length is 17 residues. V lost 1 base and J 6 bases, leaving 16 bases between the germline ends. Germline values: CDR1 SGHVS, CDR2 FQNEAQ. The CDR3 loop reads CASSLEVRVEPNSPLHF. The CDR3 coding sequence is TGTGCCAGCAGCTTAGAGGTCAGGGTCGAGCCTAATTCACCCCTCCACTTT.

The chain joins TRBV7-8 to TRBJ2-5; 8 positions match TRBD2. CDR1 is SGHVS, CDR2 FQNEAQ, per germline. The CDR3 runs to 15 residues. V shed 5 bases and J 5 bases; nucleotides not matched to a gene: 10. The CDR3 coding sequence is TGTGCCAGCAGCCCCCCGGGACTAGAAGGGGAGACCCAGTACTTC. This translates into CASSPPGLEGETQYF.

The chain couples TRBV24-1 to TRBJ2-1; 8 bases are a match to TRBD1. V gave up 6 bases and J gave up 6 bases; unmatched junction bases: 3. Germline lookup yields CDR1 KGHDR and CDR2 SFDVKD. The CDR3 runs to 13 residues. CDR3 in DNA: TGTGCCACCAGTACAGGGGGTGGCAATGAGCAGTTCTTC. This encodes CATSTGGGNEQFF.

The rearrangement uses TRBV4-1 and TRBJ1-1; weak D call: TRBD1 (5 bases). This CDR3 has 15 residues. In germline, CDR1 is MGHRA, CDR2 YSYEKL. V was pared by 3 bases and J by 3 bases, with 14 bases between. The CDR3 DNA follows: TGCGCCAGCAGCCAGCTCCCGGGGGGGTACACTGAAGCTTTCTTT. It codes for CASSQLPGGYTEAFF.

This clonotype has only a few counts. The CDR3 nucleotides read TGTGCCAGCAGCCAAGAGTCCCGTAGCGGGGCGAGGGGCGGGGAGCTGTTTTTT. The encoded protein is CASSQESRSGARGGELFF. The rearrangement links TRBV4-2 to TRBJ2-2, with 8 bases identical to TRBD2. V lost 0 bases, J lost 7 bases, and 13 bases stayed unmatched. CDR3 length: 18 amino acids. The germline gives CDR1 LGHNA, CDR2 YNFKEQ.

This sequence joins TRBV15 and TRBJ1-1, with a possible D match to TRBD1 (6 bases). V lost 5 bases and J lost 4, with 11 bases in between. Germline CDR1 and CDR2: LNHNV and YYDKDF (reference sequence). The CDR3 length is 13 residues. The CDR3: CATSLGASTEAFF. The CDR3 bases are TGTGCCACCAGCCTGGGGGCTAGCACTGAAGCTTTCTTT. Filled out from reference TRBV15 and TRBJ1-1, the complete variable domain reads DAMVIQNPRYQVTQFGKPVTLSCSQTLNHNVMYWYQQKSSQAPKLLFHYYDKDFNNEADTPDNFQSRRPNTSFCFLDIRSPGLGDTAMYLCATSLGASTEAFFGQGTRLTVV.

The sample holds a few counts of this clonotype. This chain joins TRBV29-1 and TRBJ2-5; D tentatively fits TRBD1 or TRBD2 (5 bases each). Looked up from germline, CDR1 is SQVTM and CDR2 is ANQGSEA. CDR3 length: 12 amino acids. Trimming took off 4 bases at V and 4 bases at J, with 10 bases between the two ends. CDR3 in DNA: TGCAGCGTTGTCAAGGGACCAGAGACCCAGTACTTC. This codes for CSVVKGPETQYF.

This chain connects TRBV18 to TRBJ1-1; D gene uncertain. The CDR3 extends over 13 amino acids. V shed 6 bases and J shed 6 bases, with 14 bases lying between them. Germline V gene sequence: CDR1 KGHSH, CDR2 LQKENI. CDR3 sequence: CASSLDSIAEAFF. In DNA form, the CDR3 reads TGTGCCAGCTCGCTCGACTCGATAGCTGAAGCTTTCTTT.

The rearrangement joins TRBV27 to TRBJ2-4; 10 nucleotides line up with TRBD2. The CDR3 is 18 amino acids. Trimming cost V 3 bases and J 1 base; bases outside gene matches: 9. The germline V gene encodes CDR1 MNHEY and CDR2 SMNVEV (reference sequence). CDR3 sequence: CASSFWLAGVDAKNIQYF. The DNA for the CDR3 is TGTGCCAGCAGTTTTTGGCTAGCGGGAGTAGATGCCAAAAACATTCAGTACTTC.

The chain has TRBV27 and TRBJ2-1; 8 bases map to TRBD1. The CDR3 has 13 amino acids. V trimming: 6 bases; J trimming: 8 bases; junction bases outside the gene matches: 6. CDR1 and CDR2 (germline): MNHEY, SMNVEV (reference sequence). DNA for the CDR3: TGTGCCAGCAGCACCGGACAGGGCCATGAGCAGTTCTTC. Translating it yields CASSTGQGHEQFF.

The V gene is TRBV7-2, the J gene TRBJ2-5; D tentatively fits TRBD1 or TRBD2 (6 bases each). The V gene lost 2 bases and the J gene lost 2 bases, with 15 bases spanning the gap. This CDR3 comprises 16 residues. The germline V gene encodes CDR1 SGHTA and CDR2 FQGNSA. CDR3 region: CASSLMWGARQETQYF. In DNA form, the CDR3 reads TGTGCCAGCAGCTTAATGTGGGGGGCCCGGCAAGAGACCCAGTACTTC.

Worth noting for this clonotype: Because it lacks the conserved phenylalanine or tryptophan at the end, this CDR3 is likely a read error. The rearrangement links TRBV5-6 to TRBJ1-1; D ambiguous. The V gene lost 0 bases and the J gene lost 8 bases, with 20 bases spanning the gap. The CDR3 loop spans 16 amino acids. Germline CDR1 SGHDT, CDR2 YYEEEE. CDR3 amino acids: CASSLASLGTSREAFC. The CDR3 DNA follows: TGTGCCAGCAGCTTGGCCAGTCTTGGTACCAGCCGAGAAGCTTTCTGT.

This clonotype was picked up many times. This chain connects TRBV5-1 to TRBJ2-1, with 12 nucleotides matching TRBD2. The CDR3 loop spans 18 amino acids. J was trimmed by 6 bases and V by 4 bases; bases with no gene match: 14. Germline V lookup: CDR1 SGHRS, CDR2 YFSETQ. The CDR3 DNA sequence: TGCGCCAGCAGCGCATCCGGGACTAGCGGGCCCTCGGGCAATGAGCAGTTCTTC. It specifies CASSASGTSGPSGNEQFF.

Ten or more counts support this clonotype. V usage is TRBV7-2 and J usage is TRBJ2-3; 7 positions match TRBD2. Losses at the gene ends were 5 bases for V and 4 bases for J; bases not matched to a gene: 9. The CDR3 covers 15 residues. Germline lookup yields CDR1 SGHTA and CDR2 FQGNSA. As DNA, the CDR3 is TGTGCCAGCAGCAATCCTGACGGGAGGCCAGATACGCAGTATTTT. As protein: CASSNPDGRPDTQYF.

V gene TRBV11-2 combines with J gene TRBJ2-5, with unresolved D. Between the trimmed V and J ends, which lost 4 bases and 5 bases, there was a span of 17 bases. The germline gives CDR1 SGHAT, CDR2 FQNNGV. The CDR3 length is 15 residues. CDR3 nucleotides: TGTGCCAGCAGCTCCCAGGATTCCTCCTGGGAGACCCAGTACTTC. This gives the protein CASSSQDSSWETQYF.

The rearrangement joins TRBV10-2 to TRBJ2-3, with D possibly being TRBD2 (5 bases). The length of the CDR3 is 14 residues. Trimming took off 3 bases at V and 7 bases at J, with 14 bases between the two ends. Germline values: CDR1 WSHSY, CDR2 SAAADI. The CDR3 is CASSEGQPTNTQYF. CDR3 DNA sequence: TGCGCCAGCAGTGAAGGCCAGCCGACTAATACGCAGTATTTT.

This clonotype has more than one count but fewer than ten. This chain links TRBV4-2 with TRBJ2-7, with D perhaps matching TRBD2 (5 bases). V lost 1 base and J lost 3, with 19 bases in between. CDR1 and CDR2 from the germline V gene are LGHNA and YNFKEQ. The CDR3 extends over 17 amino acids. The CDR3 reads CASSQVPSGDFGYEQYF. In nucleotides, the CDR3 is TGTGCCAGCAGCCAAGTACCCTCCGGGGATTTCGGCTACGAGCAGTACTTC.

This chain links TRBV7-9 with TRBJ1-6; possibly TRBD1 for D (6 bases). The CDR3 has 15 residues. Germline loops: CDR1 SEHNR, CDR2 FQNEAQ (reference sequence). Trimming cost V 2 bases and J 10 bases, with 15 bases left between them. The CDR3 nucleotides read TGTGCCAGCAGCTTATTAGGGGCAGGGGACTCACCCCTCCACTTT. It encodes CASSLLGAGDSPLHF.

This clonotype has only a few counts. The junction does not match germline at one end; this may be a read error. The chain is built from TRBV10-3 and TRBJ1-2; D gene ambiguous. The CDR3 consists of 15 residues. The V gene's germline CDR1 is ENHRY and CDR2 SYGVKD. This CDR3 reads CAISESTGGSYDYTF. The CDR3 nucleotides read TGTGCCATCAGTGAGTCGACGGGTGGAAGCTATGACTACACCTTC.

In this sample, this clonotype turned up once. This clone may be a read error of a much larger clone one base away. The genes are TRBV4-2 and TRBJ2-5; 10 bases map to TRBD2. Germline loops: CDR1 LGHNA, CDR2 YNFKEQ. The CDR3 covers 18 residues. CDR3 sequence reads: CAGSQDLSGGALQETQYF. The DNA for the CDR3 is TGTGCCGGCAGCCAAGATCTAAGCGGGGGGGCCTTACAAGAGACCCAGTACTTC.

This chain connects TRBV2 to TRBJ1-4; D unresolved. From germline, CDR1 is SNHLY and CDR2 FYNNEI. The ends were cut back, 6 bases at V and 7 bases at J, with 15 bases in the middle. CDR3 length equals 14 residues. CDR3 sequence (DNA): TGTGCCAGCAGAGAGGCCCCGAGCCCTGAAAAACTGTTTTTT. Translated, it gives CASREAPSPEKLFF.

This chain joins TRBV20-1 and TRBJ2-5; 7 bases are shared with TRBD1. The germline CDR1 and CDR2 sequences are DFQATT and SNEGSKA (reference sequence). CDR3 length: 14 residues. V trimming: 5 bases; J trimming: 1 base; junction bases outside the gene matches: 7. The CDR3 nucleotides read TGCAGTGCTGGAAGACAGGGCCGCCAAGAGACCCAGTACTTC. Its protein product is CSAGRQGRQETQYF.

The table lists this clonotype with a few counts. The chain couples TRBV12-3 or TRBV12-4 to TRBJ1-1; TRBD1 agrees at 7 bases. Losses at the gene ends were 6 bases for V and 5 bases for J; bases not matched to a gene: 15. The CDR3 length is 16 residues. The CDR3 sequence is CASRKPGQHFGTEAFF. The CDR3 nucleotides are TGTGCCAGCAGAAAGCCGGGACAGCATTTCGGGACTGAAGCTTTCTTT.

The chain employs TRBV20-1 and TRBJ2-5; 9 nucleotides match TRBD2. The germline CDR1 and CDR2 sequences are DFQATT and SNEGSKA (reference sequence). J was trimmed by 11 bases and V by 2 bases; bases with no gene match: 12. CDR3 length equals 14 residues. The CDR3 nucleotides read TGCAGTGCTAGACTAGCGGGGCCCTACAATGAGCAGTACTTC. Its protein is CSARLAGPYNEQYF.